This T cell receptor beta chain was sequenced in a study of OX40 agonist ivuxolimab in advanced cancers. For the study at large: Patients assigned to dose escalation were diagnosed with hepatocellular carcinoma, melanoma, renal cell or head and neck cancer. Partial responses were observed in three patients, of whom one had hepatocellular carcinoma and two had cutaneous melanoma.

TCRdb's table, derived via immunoSEQ multiplex PCR, lists solely in-frame clones and lacks some. The sample holds tens of thousands of clones; 75% to 90% are singletons and the top ten take roughly 0.5%. Trimming removed 2 bases from V and 6 bases from J; junction bases left unmatched: 14. Germline assignment: CDR1 SNHLY and CDR2 FYNNEI. This CDR3 is 18 amino acids long. Blood was sampled at baseline, cycle 4 day 1, and cycle 7 day 1. In this sample, this clone turned up a few times. The sequencing used CD4+ or CD8+ T cells sorted from blood, collected in a trial of the OX40 agonist ivuxolimab. The genes are TRBV2 and TRBJ2-2; TRBD2 agrees at 8 bases. This receptor was identified in an adult with an advanced solid tumor such as melanoma, head and neck, liver or kidney cancer. CDR3 in amino acids: CASSETSSGHTSAGELFF. As DNA, the CDR3 is TGTGCCAGCAGTGAAACGTCTAGCGGGCACACCTCCGCCGGGGAGCTGTTTTTT.